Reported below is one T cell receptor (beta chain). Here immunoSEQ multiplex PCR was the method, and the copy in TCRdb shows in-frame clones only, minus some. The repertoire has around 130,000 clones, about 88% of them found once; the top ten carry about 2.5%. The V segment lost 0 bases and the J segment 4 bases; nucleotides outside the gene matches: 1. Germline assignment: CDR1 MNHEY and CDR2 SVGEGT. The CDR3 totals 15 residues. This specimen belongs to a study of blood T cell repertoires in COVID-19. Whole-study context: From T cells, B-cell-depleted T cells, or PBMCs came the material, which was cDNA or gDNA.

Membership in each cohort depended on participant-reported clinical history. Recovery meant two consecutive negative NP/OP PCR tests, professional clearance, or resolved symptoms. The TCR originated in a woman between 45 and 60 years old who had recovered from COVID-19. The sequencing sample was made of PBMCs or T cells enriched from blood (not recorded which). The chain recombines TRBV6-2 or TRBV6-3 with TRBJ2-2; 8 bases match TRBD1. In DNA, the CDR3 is TGTGCCAGCAGTTACTCCAGGGGGCTCACCGGGGAGCTGTTTTTT. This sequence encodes CASSYSRGLTGELFF.